Below are 17 T cell receptor beta chains sequenced from a single sample in a study of CXCR3-negative and CXCR3-positive naive CD8 T cells. UMI-labeled TRB cDNA libraries were prepared by 5' RACE. TCRdb re-called the 5' RACE reads, yielding one record per CDR3 amino acid sequence without DNA. Listed are around 50,000 distinct CDR3 sequences; 23% falls within the top ten. Sequencing input: memory CD8+ T cells from blood. These receptors were collected from a human donor in good health. Some clones in this sample may be carry-over from other donors' samples.

V is TRBV29-1 and J is TRBJ2-3; there is no DNA to check the TCRdb D call of TRBD2. The CDR3 has 13 residues. The germline V gene encodes CDR1 SQVTM and CDR2 ANQGSEA. CDR3 in amino acids: CSVETEGSDTQYF.

This chain joins TRBV5-1 and TRBJ2-7; TCRdb's D call of TRBD2 is untestable without DNA. Germline V gene data show CDR1 as SGHRS and CDR2 as YFSETQ. The CDR3 is made up of 15 amino acids. CDR3 amino acids: CASSAIAGGFYEQYF.

V is TRBV20-1 and J is TRBJ2-2; TCRdb indicates TRBD2, and absent DNA this call remains unverified. The CDR3 is 16 amino acids. Germline V gene sequence: CDR1 DFQATT, CDR2 SNEGSKA (reference sequence). The CDR3 protein is CSARDPWRENTGELFF.

V is TRBV29-1 and J is TRBJ1-2. This CDR3 has 12 amino acids. Germline V lookup: CDR1 SQVTM, CDR2 ANQGSEA. CDR3 in amino acids: CSVVSGRRGYTF.

The chain links TRBV29-1 to TRBJ2-7; there is no DNA to check the TCRdb D call of TRBD1. Germline V lookup: CDR1 SQVTM, CDR2 ANQGSEA. The CDR3 is made up of 11 amino acids. This chain's CDR3 is CSVNPGTDEYF.

This rearrangement joins TRBV29-1 to TRBJ2-2. The CDR3 covers 14 residues. CDR1 SQVTM and CDR2 ANQGSEA come from the germline V gene. The CDR3 region is CSVEDRGSPGELFF.

The chain couples TRBV12-3 or TRBV12-4 to TRBJ2-7; TCRdb's D call of TRBD1 is untestable without DNA. This CDR3 spans 11 amino acids. The CDR3 loop reads CASSQGYEQYF.

The chain has TRBV29-1 and TRBJ2-1; without DNA, the TCRdb call of TRBD2 cannot be checked. CDR3 length equals 13 residues. The germline V gene has CDR1 SQVTM and CDR2 ANQGSEA. This CDR3 is CSVPPTGYNEQFF.

The chain employs TRBV4-2 and TRBJ2-7; TCRdb reports TRBD2, a call that lacks DNA to check it against. CDR1 is LGHNA, CDR2 YNFKEQ, per germline. The CDR3 contains 17 residues. The CDR3 here is CASSQDDGLAASYEQYF.

The genes are TRBV7-9 and TRBJ2-1; no DNA is available, so the TRBD1 call from TCRdb remains unchecked. Germline values: CDR1 SEHNR, CDR2 FQNEAQ (reference sequence). CDR3 length: 15 residues. The CDR3 sequence is CASSDPGQAYNEQFF.

This chain links TRBV20-1 with TRBJ1-2; TCRdb's assignment of TRBD1 cannot be checked, as there is no DNA. CDR1 DFQATT and CDR2 SNEGSKA come from the germline V gene (reference sequence). This CDR3 has 15 amino acids. The CDR3 sequence: CSARDGRTLNYGYTF.

This rearrangement joins TRBV7-9 to TRBJ1-2; TCRdb's D call of TRBD1 is untestable without DNA. Germline V gene lookup returns CDR1 SEHNR and CDR2 FQNEAQ (reference sequence). The CDR3 length is 14 residues. Here the CDR3 reads CASSQGQGAWGYTF.

The rearrangement links TRBV29-1 to TRBJ2-7; the D call of TRBD1 rests on TCRdb alone, since no DNA is present to check it. This CDR3 comprises 14 residues. Germline values: CDR1 SQVTM, CDR2 ANQGSEA. This CDR3 reads CSVAGTGNSYEQYF.

The chain carries TRBV11-1 and TRBJ2-7; the D call from TCRdb, TRBD1, cannot be confirmed without DNA. This CDR3 comprises 16 residues. Germline CDR1 SGHAT, CDR2 FQDESV (reference sequence). The CDR3: CASRNLGDSRSHEQYF.

The V and J genes are TRBV20-1 and TRBJ2-7; absent DNA, TCRdb's TRBD1 call cannot be checked. CDR3 length: 13 amino acids. Per germline, CDR1 DFQATT and CDR2 SNEGSKA (reference sequence). The CDR3 region is CSAWDRGFNEQYF.

The chain couples TRBV2 to TRBJ2-7. The CDR3 sequence is 13 residues long. The germline gives CDR1 SNHLY, CDR2 FYNNEI. CDR3 sequence: CASLAGITYEQYF. The variable domain in full, completed from reference TRBV2 and TRBJ2-7, reads EPEVTQTPSHQVTQMGQEVILRCVPISNHLYFYWYRQILGQKVEFLVSFYNNEISEKSEIFDDQFSVERPDGSNFTLKIRSTKLEDSAMYFCASLAGITYEQYFGPGTRLTVT.

The rearrangement uses TRBV6-2 or TRBV6-3 and TRBJ1-1. The CDR3 is made up of 14 amino acids. The germline gives CDR1 MNHEY, CDR2 SVGEGT. CDR3 residues: CASSYLLVNTEAFF.